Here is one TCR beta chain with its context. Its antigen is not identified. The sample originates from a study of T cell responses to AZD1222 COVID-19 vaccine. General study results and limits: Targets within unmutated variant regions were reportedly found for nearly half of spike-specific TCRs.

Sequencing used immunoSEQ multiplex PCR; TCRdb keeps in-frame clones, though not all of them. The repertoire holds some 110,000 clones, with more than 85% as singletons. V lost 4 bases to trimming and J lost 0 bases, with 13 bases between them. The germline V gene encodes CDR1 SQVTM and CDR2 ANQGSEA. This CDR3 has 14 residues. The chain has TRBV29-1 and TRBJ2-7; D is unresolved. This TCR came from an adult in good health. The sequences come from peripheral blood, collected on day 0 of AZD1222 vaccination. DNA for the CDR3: TGCAGCGTTGTAAACCCACTCGACTCCTACGAGCAGTACTTC. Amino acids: CSVVNPLDSYEQYF.